The source of this T cell receptor beta chain is a study of Ad26.COV2.S vaccination and SARS-CoV-2 variants. The data were produced by immunoSEQ multiplex PCR, yet TCRdb's version contains in-frame clones alone and is incomplete. The sample has some 240,000 clones, 87% seen once. Per germline, CDR1 SGHVS and CDR2 FQNEAQ. The CDR3 is 15 residues long. With 8 bases removed from V and 0 bases from J, the gap between germline ends came to 17 bases. As for treatment: roughly 20 received Ad26.COV2.S at low or high dose, single or two shots; several received placebo; per-sample allocation not given. The investigators took samples on day 63 after the first vaccine or placebo injection. This clone was picked up a small number of times.

The TCR was taken from a person aged 18-60 years who received the Ad26.COV2.S COVID-19 vaccine or a placebo. The material sequenced was peripheral blood, taken in a trial of Ad26.COV2.S vaccine versus placebo. The chain recombines TRBV7-8 with TRBJ2-7; the D gene could be TRBD1 or TRBD2 (7 bases each). CDR3 DNA sequence: TGTGCCAGCTCCAGGGGGGGGGCTAGCTCCTACGAGCAGTACGTC. It codes for CASSRGGASSYEQYV.